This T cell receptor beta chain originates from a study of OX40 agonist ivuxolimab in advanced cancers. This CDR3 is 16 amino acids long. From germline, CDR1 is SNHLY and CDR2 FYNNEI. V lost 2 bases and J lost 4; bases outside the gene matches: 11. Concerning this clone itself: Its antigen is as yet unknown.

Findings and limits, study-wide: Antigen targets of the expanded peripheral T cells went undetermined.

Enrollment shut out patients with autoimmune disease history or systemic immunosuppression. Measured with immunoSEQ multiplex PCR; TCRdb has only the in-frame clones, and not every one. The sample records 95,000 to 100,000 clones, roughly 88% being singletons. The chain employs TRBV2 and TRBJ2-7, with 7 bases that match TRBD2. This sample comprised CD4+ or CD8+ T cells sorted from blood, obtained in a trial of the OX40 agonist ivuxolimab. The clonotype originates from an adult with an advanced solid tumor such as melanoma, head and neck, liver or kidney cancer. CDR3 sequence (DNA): TGTGCCAGCAGTGAACGAGGTGGATGGGGGGGTTACGAGCAGTACTTC. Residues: CASSERGGWGGYEQYF.